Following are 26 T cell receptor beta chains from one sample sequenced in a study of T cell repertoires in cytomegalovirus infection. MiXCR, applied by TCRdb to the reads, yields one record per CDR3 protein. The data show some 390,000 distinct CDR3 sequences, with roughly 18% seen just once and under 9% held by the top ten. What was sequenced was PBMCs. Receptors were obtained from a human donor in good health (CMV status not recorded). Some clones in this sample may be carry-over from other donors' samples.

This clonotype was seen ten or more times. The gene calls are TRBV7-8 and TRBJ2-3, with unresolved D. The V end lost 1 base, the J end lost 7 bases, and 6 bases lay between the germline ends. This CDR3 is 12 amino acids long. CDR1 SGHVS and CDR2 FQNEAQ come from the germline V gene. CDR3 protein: CASSLDQNTQYF. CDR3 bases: TGTGCCAGCAGCTTAGACCAAAATACGCAGTATTTT.

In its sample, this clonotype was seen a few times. The CDR3 nucleotides read TGTGCCAGCAGTTTATTCAGGGACTCTGGAAACACCATATATTTT. Its translation is CASSLFRDSGNTIYF. This chain uses TRBV12-3 or TRBV12-4 with TRBJ1-3, with a possible D match to TRBD1 (5 bases). The V end lost 2 bases, the J end lost 0 bases, and 8 bases lay between the germline ends. The length of the CDR3 is 15 residues.

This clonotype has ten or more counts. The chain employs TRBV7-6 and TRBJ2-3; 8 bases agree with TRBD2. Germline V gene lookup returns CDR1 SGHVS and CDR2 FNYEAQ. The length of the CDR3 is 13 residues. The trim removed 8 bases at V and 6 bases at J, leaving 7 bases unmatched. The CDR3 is CASSGLGGDTQYF. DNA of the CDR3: TGTGCCAGCTCGGGACTAGGAGGGGATACGCAGTATTTT. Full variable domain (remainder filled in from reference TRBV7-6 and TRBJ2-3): GAGVSQSPRYKVTKRGQDVALRCDPISGHVSLYWYRQALGQGPEFLTYFNYEAQQDKSGLPNDRFSAERPEGSISTLTIQRTEQRDSAMYRCASSGLGGDTQYFGPGTRLTVL.

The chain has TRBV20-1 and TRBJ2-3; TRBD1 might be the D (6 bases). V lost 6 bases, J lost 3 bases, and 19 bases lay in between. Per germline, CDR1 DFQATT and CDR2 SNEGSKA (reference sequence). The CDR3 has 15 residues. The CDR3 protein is CSAKDGMRGTDTQYF. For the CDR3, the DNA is TGCAGTGCGAAGGATGGGATGAGGGGGACAGATACGCAGTATTTT.

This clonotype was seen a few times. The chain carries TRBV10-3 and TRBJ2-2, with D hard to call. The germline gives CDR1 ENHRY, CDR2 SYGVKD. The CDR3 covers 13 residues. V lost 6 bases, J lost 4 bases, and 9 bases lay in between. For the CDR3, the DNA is TGTGCCATCAGAGATTTGGCCACCGGGGAGCTGTTTTTT. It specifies CAIRDLATGELFF.

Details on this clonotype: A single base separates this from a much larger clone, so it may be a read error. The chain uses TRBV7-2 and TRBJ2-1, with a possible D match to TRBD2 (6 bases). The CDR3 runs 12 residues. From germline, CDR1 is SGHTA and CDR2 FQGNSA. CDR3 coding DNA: TGTGCCAGTGGAGGGGAACTCAATAAGCAGTTCTTC. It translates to CASGGELNKQFF.

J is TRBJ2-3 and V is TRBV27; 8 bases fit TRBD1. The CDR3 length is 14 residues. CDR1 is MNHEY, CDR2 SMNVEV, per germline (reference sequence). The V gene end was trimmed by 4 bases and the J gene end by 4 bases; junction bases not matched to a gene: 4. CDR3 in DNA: TGTGCCAGCAGTTCCAGGGGGCGGGCAGATACGCAGTATTTT. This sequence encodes CASSSRGRADTQYF.

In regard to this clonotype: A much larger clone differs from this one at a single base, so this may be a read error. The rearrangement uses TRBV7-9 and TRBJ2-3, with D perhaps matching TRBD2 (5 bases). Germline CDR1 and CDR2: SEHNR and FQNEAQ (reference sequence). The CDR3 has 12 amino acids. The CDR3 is CDSSLARSQKYF. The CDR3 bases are TGTGACAGCAGCTTAGCGCGGTCACAAAAGTATTTT.

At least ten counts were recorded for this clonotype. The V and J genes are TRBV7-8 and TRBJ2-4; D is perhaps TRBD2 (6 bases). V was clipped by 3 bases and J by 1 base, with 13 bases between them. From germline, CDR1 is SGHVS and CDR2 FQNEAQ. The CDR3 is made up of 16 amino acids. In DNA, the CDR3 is TGTGCCAGCAGCTTGTTTGGAGGGGTGGCCAAAAACATTCAGTACTTC. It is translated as CASSLFGGVAKNIQYF.

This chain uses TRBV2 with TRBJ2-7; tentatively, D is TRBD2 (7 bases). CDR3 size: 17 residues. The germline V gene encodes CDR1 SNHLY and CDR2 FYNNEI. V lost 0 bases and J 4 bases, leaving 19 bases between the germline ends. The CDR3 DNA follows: TGTGCCAGCAGTGAAGCTGGGGGGGCGAGTCCCTCATACGAGCAGTACTTC. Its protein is CASSEAGGASPSYEQYF.

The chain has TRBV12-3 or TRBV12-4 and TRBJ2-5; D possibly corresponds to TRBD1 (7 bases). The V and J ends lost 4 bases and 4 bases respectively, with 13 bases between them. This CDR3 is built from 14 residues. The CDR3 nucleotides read TGTGCCAGCAGTTCTTACCAGGGGGGAGAGACCCAGTACTTC. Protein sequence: CASSSYQGGETQYF.

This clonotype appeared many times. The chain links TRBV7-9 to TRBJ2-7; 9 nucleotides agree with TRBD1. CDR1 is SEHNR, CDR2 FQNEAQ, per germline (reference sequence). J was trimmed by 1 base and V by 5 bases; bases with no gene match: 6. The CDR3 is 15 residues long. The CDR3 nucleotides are TGTGCCAGCAGCACCCCGGGACAGGGATCCTACGAGCAGTACTTC. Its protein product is CASSTPGQGSYEQYF.

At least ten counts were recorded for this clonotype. This CDR3 is CASSGTGLLPYEQYF. The CDR3 nucleotides are TGTGCCAGCAGCGGGACAGGGCTTCTCCCCTACGAGCAGTACTTC. J is TRBJ2-7 and V is TRBV11-2; 9 bases fit TRBD1. The CDR3 totals 15 residues. After removal of 5 bases from V and 2 bases from J, the junction contained 7 bases not matched to a gene. The germline CDR1 and CDR2 sequences are SGHAT and FQNNGV.

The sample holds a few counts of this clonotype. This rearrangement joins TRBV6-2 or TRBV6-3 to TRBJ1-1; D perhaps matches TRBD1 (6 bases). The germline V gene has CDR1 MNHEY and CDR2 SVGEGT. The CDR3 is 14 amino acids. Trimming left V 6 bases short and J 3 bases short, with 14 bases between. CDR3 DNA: TGTGCCAGCAGCCTCCGGGGGCGAGACACTGAAGCTTTCTTT. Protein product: CASSLRGRDTEAFF.

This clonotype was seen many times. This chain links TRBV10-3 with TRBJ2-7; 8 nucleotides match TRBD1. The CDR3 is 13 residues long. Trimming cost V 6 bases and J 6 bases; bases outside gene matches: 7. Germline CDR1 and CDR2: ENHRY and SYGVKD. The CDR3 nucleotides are TGTGCCATCAGACCGGGACAGGAACGCGAGCAGTACTTC. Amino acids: CAIRPGQEREQYF.

CDR3 sequence (DNA): TGTGCCAGTAGTATCTACAGGGGTGGCAATCAGCCCCAGCATTTT. As protein: CASSIYRGGNQPQHF. The chain uses TRBV19 and TRBJ1-5; 7 bases agree with TRBD1. CDR1 is LNHDA, CDR2 SQIVND, per germline (reference sequence). This CDR3 is built from 15 residues. J gave up 2 bases and V 3 bases, and 4 bases lay outside the gene matches.

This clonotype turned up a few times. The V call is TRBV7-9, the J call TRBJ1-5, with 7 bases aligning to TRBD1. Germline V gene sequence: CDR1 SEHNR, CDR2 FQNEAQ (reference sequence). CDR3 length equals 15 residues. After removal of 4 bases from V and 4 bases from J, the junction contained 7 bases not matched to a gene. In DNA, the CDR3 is TGTGCCAGCAGCTCCGGGACAGAAGAAAATCAGCCCCAGCATTTT. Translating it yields CASSSGTEENQPQHF.

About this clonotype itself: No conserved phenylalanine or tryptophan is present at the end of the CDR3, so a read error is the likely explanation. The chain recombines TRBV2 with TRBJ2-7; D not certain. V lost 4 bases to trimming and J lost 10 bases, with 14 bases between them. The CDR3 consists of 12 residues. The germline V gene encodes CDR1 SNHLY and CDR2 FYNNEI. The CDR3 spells CASSVAPSGQYS. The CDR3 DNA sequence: TGTGCCAGCAGTGTTGCCCCTTCCGGACAGTACTCC.

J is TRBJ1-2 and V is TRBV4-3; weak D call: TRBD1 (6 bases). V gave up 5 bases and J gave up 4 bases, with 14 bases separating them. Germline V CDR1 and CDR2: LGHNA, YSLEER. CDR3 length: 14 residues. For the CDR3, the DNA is TGCGCCAGCAGCTTTTCTAGGGGGGCCTATGGCTACACCTTC. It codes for CASSFSRGAYGYTF.

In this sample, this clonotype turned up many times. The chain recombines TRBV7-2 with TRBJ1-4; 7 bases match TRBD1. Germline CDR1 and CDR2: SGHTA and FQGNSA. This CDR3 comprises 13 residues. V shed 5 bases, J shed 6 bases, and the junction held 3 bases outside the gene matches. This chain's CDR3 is CASSRGGDEKLFF. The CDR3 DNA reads TGTGCCAGCAGCCGAGGGGGCGATGAAAAACTGTTTTTT. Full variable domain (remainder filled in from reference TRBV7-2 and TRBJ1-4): GAGVSQSPSNKVTEKGKDVELRCDPISGHTALYWYRQSLGQGLEFLIYFQGNSAPDKSGLPSDRFSAERTGGSVSTLTIQRTQQEDSAVYLCASSRGGDEKLFFGSGTQLSVL.

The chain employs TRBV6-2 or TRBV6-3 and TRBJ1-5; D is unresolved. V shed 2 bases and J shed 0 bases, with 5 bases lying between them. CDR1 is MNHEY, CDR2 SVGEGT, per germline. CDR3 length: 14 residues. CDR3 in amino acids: CASSYVVSNQPQHF. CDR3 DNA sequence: TGTGCCAGCAGTTACGTGGTTAGCAATCAGCCCCAGCATTTT.

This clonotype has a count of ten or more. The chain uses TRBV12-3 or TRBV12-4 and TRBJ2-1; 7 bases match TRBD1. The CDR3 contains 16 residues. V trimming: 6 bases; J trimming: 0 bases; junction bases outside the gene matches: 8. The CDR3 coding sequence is TGTGCCAGCAGCCGGCCAGGACAGGTCTCCTACAATGAGCAGTTCTTC. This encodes CASSRPGQVSYNEQFF.

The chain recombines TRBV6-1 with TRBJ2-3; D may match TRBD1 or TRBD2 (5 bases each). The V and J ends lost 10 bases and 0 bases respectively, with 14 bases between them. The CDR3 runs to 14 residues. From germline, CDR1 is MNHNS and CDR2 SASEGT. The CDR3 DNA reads TGTGCCATGCAAGGGGAGTATAGCACAGATACGCAGTATTTT. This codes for CAMQGEYSTDTQYF.

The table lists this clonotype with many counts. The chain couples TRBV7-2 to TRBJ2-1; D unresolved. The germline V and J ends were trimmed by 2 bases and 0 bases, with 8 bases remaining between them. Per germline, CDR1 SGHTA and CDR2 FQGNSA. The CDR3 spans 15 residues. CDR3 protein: CASSLIRASYNEQFF. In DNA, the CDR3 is TGTGCCAGCAGCTTAATCCGTGCCTCCTACAATGAGCAGTTCTTC. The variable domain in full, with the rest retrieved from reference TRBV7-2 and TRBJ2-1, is GAGVSQSPSNKVTEKGKDVELRCDPISGHTALYWYRQSLGQGLEFLIYFQGNSAPDKSGLPSDRFSAERTGGSVSTLTIQRTQQEDSAVYLCASSLIRASYNEQFFGPGTRLTVL.

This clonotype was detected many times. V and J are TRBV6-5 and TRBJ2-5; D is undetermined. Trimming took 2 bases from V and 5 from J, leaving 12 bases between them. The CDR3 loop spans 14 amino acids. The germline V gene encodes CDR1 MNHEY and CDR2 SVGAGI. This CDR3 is CASSYGAFSETQYF. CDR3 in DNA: TGTGCCAGCAGTTACGGAGCCTTCTCCGAGACCCAGTACTTC.

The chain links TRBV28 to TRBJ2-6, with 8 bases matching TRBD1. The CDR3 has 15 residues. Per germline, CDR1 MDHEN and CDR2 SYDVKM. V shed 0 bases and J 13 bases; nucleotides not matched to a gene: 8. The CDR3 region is CASSLWAGGAPVLTF. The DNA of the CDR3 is TGTGCCAGCAGTTTATGGGCAGGGGGCGCCCCGGTCCTGACTTTC.